Here is one T cell receptor (beta chain) with its context. Its antigen is currently unknown. This CDR3 region has 14 residues. The germline V and J ends were trimmed by 1 base and 4 bases, with 11 bases remaining between them. CDR1 is SGHRS and CDR2 is YFSETQ in the germline V gene. Sequenced by immunoSEQ multiplex PCR; TCRdb stores in-frame clones only, minus some. The sample has 45,000 to 55,000 clones, 60% to 80% seen once. The entry originates in a study of T cells in localized non-small cell lung cancer. Regarding the study as a whole: Only one tumor region was sequenced, so heterogeneity remains possible. Of the top 100 tumor clones, median around 60 were in adjacent lung, about 30 among its top 100. The greatest T cell clonality was found in uninvolved adjacent lung (higher than in tumor).

This TCR derives from a man between 40 and 70 years old with stage I squamous cell lung carcinoma. Sequencing used peripheral blood, obtained before any cancer treatment. The V and J genes are TRBV5-1 and TRBJ1-1; weak D call: TRBD1 (5 bases). The chain's CDR3 is CASSLSRASTEAFF. The CDR3 nucleotides read TGCGCCAGCAGCTTGTCCAGGGCAAGCACTGAAGCTTTCTTT.